The 25 T cell receptor beta chains listed next were all sequenced from one sample in a study of shared clonotypes between healthy human individuals (dated by TCRdb to the early 2020s). Libraries were constructed by the immunoSEQ multiplex PCR assay. As stored in TCRdb, this immuneACCESS dataset retains in-frame rearrangements with V and J assigned. A fraction of the clones does not appear; measured against another copy, unresolved V genes explain less than half of the discrepancy, and the remainder lacks a known reason. Present in this sample are about 2.4 million clones, approximately 92% of which were seen just once. Over 0.12% of the sample is in the top ten clones. The sample was naive CD4+ T cells sorted from blood. Interpreted using the paper, the cell subset or site label stands for: CD45RA+ positively selected. These TCRs come from a man between 18 and 29 years old in good health.

About this clone: Other DNA sequences of this sample code for an identical CDR3. The J gene is TRBJ2-1, the V gene TRBV2; 9 bases map to TRBD1. Germline-derived CDR1 and CDR2 are SNHLY and FYNNEI. The CDR3 totals 13 residues. V trimming: 8 bases; J trimming: 4 bases; junction bases outside the gene matches: 3. The CDR3 region is CASSGTGYNEQFF. The CDR3 coding sequence is TGTGCCAGCTCCGGGACAGGGTACAATGAGCAGTTCTTC. Supplemented by reference TRBV2 and TRBJ2-1, the full variable domain reads EPEVTQTPSHQVTQMGQEVILRCVPISNHLYFYWYRQILGQKVEFLVSFYNNEISEKSEIFDDQFSVERPDGSNFTLKIRSTKLEDSAMYFCASSGTGYNEQFFGPGTRLTVL.

This chain joins TRBV7-9 and TRBJ1-2; a possible D gene is TRBD1 (6 bases). V lost 1 base, J lost 4 bases, and 13 bases lay in between. Looked up from germline, CDR1 is SEHNR and CDR2 is FQNEAQ (reference sequence). The length of the CDR3 is 15 residues. The CDR3 here is CASSLVTGPTYGYTF. The CDR3 DNA is TGTGCCAGCAGCTTAGTGACAGGCCCGACCTATGGCTACACCTTC.

The V call is TRBV29-1, the J call TRBJ2-6, with D unclear. Looked up from germline, CDR1 is SQVTM and CDR2 is ANQGSEA. The ends were cut back, 6 bases at V and 4 bases at J, with 10 bases in the middle. The CDR3 runs 13 residues. The CDR3 loop is CSVTGEGANVLTF. CDR3 nucleotide sequence: TGCAGCGTCACCGGCGAGGGGGCCAACGTCCTGACTTTC.

V usage is TRBV10-1 and J usage is TRBJ2-1; possible D gene TRBD2, 6 bases. This CDR3 is built from 13 residues. Trimming shortened V by 5 bases and J by 8 bases, and 13 bases separated the two germline ends. Germline V gives CDR1 WNHNN, CDR2 SYGVQD (reference sequence). In nucleotides, the CDR3 is TGCGCCAGCAGTCAAGGGGAGGTCGATGAGCAGTTCTTC. It is translated as CASSQGEVDEQFF.

DNA of the CDR3: TGTGCCAGCATCCCACTAGCGGGAAGCTCCTACGAGCAGTACTTC. The encoded protein is CASIPLAGSSYEQYF. The chain recombines TRBV6-5 with TRBJ2-7; 10 bases match TRBD2. From germline, CDR1 is MNHEY and CDR2 SVGAGI. This CDR3 comprises 15 residues. J lost 0 bases, V lost 7 bases, and 6 bases had no gene match.

The V call is TRBV19, the J call TRBJ1-5; possibly TRBD1 for D (5 bases). CDR1 and CDR2 (germline): LNHDA, SQIVND (reference sequence). V gave up 6 bases and J gave up 6 bases, with 15 bases separating them. This CDR3 comprises 14 residues. CDR3 DNA: TGTGCCAGTAGCGGGGGGATGGAGGGTCAGCCCCAGCATTTT. Translation: CASSGGMEGQPQHF.

The V and J genes are TRBV20-1 and TRBJ1-2; D call uncertain. The CDR3 consists of 11 residues. Germline lookup yields CDR1 DFQATT and CDR2 SNEGSKA (reference sequence). Trimming took off 5 bases at V and 3 bases at J, with 7 bases between the two ends. CDR3 sequence reads: CSAPAHYGYTF. CDR3 sequence (DNA): TGCAGTGCTCCGGCCCACTATGGCTACACCTTC.

The chain has TRBV18 and TRBJ2-7, with D tentatively TRBD2 (6 bases). In germline, CDR1 is KGHSH, CDR2 LQKENI. This CDR3 is 16 amino acids long. V lost 6 bases and J lost 2, with 20 bases in between. The CDR3 is CASSPSGAGPTYEQYF. The CDR3 DNA is TGTGCCAGCTCCCCCAGCGGCGCGGGGCCTACCTACGAGCAGTACTTC. The whole variable domain, filled in from reference TRBV18 and TRBJ2-7, reads NAGVMQNPRHLVRRRGQEARLRCSPMKGHSHVYWYRQLPEEGLKFMVYLQKENIIDESGMPKERFSAEFPKEGPSILRIQQVVRGDSAAYFCASSPSGAGPTYEQYFGPGTRLTVT.

The V and J genes are TRBV9 and TRBJ1-2; 10 bases align to TRBD1. With 5 bases clipped from V and 6 bases from J, the junction kept 4 bases outside the gene matches. The CDR3 consists of 13 residues. Germline CDR1 and CDR2: SGDLS and YYNGEE. CDR3 sequence (DNA): TGTGCCAGCAGGGGGACAGGGGAAAATGGCTACACCTTC. It codes for CASRGTGENGYTF.

Remarks on this clone: This same CDR3 is encoded by further DNA sequences in the sample. DNA of the CDR3: TGTGCCAGCAGCCCATACTACAATGAGCAGTTCTTC. This codes for CASSPYYNEQFF. The chain recombines TRBV7-2 with TRBJ2-1; no clear D gene. Germline CDR1 and CDR2: SGHTA and FQGNSA. There are 12 residues in the CDR3. V was shortened by 5 bases and J by 3 bases, with 5 bases between the two germline ends.

CDR3 sequence (DNA): TGTGCCAGCAGCGGGACAGGCGGTCAGCCCCAGCATTTT. It is translated as CASSGTGGQPQHF. The rearrangement links TRBV5-5 to TRBJ1-5, with 8 bases fitting TRBD1. This CDR3 has 13 residues. Germline CDR1 is SGHKS and CDR2 is YYEKEE (reference sequence). J lost 6 bases, V lost 4 bases, and 3 bases had no gene match.

A few counts support this clone. This chain links TRBV28 with TRBJ1-2; 8 positions agree with TRBD1. This CDR3 comprises 14 residues. Germline-derived CDR1 and CDR2 are MDHEN and SYDVKM. With 5 bases clipped from V and 6 bases from J, the junction kept 8 bases outside the gene matches. CDR3 protein: CASSTTTGVDGYTF. CDR3 coding DNA: TGTGCCAGCAGTACCACGACAGGGGTCGATGGCTACACCTTC.

V and J are TRBV7-2 and TRBJ1-1; unclear D gene. CDR3 length: 14 residues. The V end lost 1 base, the J end lost 7 bases, and 13 bases lay between the germline ends. CDR1 is SGHTA, CDR2 FQGNSA, per germline. CDR3 DNA sequence: TGTGCCAGCAGCTTAGTAACTGAGATCGGTGAAGCTTTCTTT. Its translation is CASSLVTEIGEAFF.

This chain connects TRBV6-6 to TRBJ2-7, with D possibly TRBD1 on 5 matching bases. V was trimmed by 2 bases and J by 1 base, leaving 12 bases between them. CDR3 length: 15 residues. Germline assignment: CDR1 MNHNY and CDR2 SVGAGI (reference sequence). In DNA, the CDR3 is TGTGCCAGCAGTTACAGGTGGGGCCCGTCCTACGAGCAGTACTTC. This codes for CASSYRWGPSYEQYF.

This chain uses TRBV28 with TRBJ2-5; 8 bases map to TRBD1. Germline V lookup: CDR1 MDHEN, CDR2 SYDVKM. CDR3 length: 13 residues. The J segment lost 0 bases and the V segment lost 10 bases, leaving 4 bases of the junction unmatched. Here the CDR3 reads CATEDRDQETQYF. For the CDR3, the DNA is TGTGCCACCGAGGACAGGGACCAAGAGACCCAGTACTTC.

V usage is TRBV5-5 and J usage is TRBJ1-1; tentatively, D is TRBD1 (6 bases). Trimming took 5 bases from V and 0 from J, leaving 14 bases between them. CDR3 length: 15 amino acids. Per the germline V gene, CDR1 is SGHKS and CDR2 is YYEKEE (reference sequence). DNA of the CDR3: TGTGCCAGCAGATACGGGACAAATGTGAACACTGAAGCTTTCTTT. This translates into CASRYGTNVNTEAFF.

The V and J genes are TRBV18 and TRBJ2-5; 7 bases fit TRBD1. Trimming took 2 bases from V and 1 from J; bases not matched to a gene: 7. There are 16 residues in the CDR3. The germline gives CDR1 KGHSH, CDR2 LQKENI. Here the CDR3 reads CASSPIDREGQETQYF. In DNA form, the CDR3 reads TGTGCCAGCTCACCAATAGACAGGGAAGGCCAAGAGACCCAGTACTTC.

This clone was recorded once. The V and J genes are TRBV15 and TRBJ1-6; D not certain. CDR1 is LNHNV and CDR2 is YYDKDF in the germline V gene (reference sequence). This CDR3 has 15 residues. The V end was cut by 6 bases, the J end by 3 bases, with 12 bases between. CDR3 region: CATSLNGDYNSPLHF. The CDR3, as DNA: TGTGCCACCAGTCTAAATGGGGACTATAATTCACCCCTCCACTTT.

To note about this clone: Different DNA sequences within this sample yield the same CDR3. The J gene is TRBJ1-1, the V gene TRBV29-1; D is ambiguous. Trimming shortened V by 5 bases and J by 1 base, and 5 bases separated the two germline ends. The CDR3 is 11 residues long. Germline V gene sequence: CDR1 SQVTM, CDR2 ANQGSEA. The DNA for the CDR3 is TGCAGCGTTATGGGGAACACTGAAGCTTTCTTT. Protein product: CSVMGNTEAFF.

This chain joins TRBV27 and TRBJ2-1; 7 nucleotides agree with TRBD2. Germline trimming cut 6 bases from V and 0 bases from J; bases unmatched to any gene: 2. CDR1 is MNHEY, CDR2 SMNVEV, per germline (reference sequence). The CDR3 runs 14 residues. The CDR3 DNA reads as TGTGCCAGCAGCCTAGCGGCCTCCTACAATGAGCAGTTCTTC. It yields the protein CASSLAASYNEQFF.

This chain joins TRBV2 and TRBJ2-2; 10 positions match TRBD2. This CDR3 is built from 15 residues. Losses at the gene ends were 1 base for V and 5 bases for J; bases not matched to a gene: 1. Germline V gene data show CDR1 as SNHLY and CDR2 as FYNNEI. In DNA form, the CDR3 reads TGTGCCAGCAGTGAAGGGACTAGCGGTACCGGGGAGCTGTTTTTT. Protein product: CASSEGTSGTGELFF.

This sequence joins TRBV6-5 and TRBJ2-7, with D perhaps TRBD1 (6 bases). Germline V gene lookup returns CDR1 MNHEY and CDR2 SVGAGI. The ends were cut back, 4 bases at V and 0 bases at J, with 13 bases in the middle. This CDR3 spans 15 amino acids. For the CDR3, the DNA is TGTGCCAGCAGTTCGGACAGCATGAGCTCCTACGAGCAGTACTTC. This codes for CASSSDSMSSYEQYF.

The genes are TRBV4-1 and TRBJ2-3; D remains unclear. CDR3 length equals 16 residues. CDR1 is MGHRA, CDR2 YSYEKL, per germline. V shed 0 bases and J shed 3 bases, with 13 bases lying between them. The CDR3: CASSQEGRSLTDTQYF. Written as DNA, the CDR3 is TGCGCCAGCAGCCAAGAAGGGCGTTCCTTGACAGATACGCAGTATTTT.

The V call is TRBV21-1, the J call TRBJ2-3; TRBD1 reflects the table's D call only, with no check against the DNA. TRBV21-1 represents a pseudogene. CDR3 length: 18 amino acids. CDR3 loop: CASSKFCPGRGTQDTQYF. The CDR3 DNA reads as TGTGCCAGCAGCAAATTTTGCCCCGGAAGGGGTACACAAGATACGCAGTATTTT.

This clone was counted a single time. This rearrangement joins TRBV6-1 to TRBJ2-3; 13 nucleotides align to TRBD2. CDR3 length: 15 amino acids. The V and J ends lost 6 bases and 4 bases, in that order; junction bases with no gene match: 4. The germline gives CDR1 MNHNS, CDR2 SASEGT. The DNA for the CDR3 is TGTGCCAGCAGGAGACTAGCGGGGGGATCAGATACGCAGTATTTT. Translating it yields CASRRLAGGSDTQYF.